This passage covers 31 T cell receptor beta chains from one sample sequenced in a study of CD8 T cells in ankylosing spondylitis. One entry per CDR3 protein results from TCRdb running MiXCR on the 5' RACE reads. The table includes more than 650,000 distinct CDR3 sequences, about 11% detected once. Antigens for these TCRs are unknown. Study observations and caveats: Ankylosing spondylitis blood seemed to carry a telltale TCR beta motif made of roughly 8 highly homologous variants.

Sequenced: blood, either unsorted or a sorted T cell fraction (not recorded which). The receptor set was obtained from a male donor with ankylosing spondylitis.

This clonotype was recorded a few times. The genes are TRBV6-5 and TRBJ1-3; perhaps TRBD1 as D (6 bases). This CDR3 is 18 amino acids long. Germline-derived CDR1 and CDR2 are MNHEY and SVGAGI. The V end was cut by 4 bases, the J end by 3 bases, with 22 bases between. CDR3 in amino acids: CASSSPWEGGGIGNTIYF. Written as DNA, the CDR3 is TGTGCCAGCAGTTCACCCTGGGAGGGGGGCGGAATTGGAAACACCATATATTTT.

This clonotype occurred a few times. This sequence joins TRBV24-1 and TRBJ2-1; possible D gene TRBD2, 5 bases. The CDR3 runs 17 residues. Between the trimmed V and J ends, which lost 4 bases and 0 bases, there was a span of 15 bases. From germline, CDR1 is KGHDR and CDR2 SFDVKD. For the CDR3, the DNA is TGTGCCACCAGTGACCCGGCAGAGCGGAGCTCCTACAATGAGCAGTTCTTC. It specifies CATSDPAERSSYNEQFF.

The sample holds many counts of this clonotype. The V gene is TRBV20-1, the J gene TRBJ1-5; D gene ambiguous. Trimming cost V 7 bases and J 0 bases, with 7 bases left between them. Germline CDR1 is DFQATT and CDR2 is SNEGSKA (reference sequence). This CDR3 comprises 12 residues. The CDR3 loop reads CSVTNSNQPQHF. CDR3 sequence (DNA): TGCAGTGTTACAAATAGCAATCAGCCCCAGCATTTT.

This clonotype has a count of ten or more. The rearrangement joins TRBV7-9 to TRBJ1-2, with TRBD1 matching 7 bases. CDR3 length: 14 residues. V was clipped by 6 bases and J by 8 bases; unmatched bases: 12. The V gene's germline CDR1 is SEHNR and CDR2 FQNEAQ (reference sequence). Here the CDR3 reads CASRRTQGMTGYTF. The CDR3 DNA sequence: TGTGCCAGCAGGCGTACACAGGGGATGACGGGCTACACCTTC.

This sequence joins TRBV3-1 and TRBJ2-1, with D possibly matching TRBD1 (5 bases). CDR3 size: 14 residues. Germline CDR1 and CDR2: LGHDT and YNNKEL (reference sequence). V was shortened by 3 bases and J by 10 bases, with 16 bases between the two germline ends. As DNA, the CDR3 is TGTGCCAGCAGCCAGTTTGGACAAAAACTGGAGCAGTTCTTC. It translates to CASSQFGQKLEQFF.

The table lists this clonotype with a few counts. This sequence joins TRBV5-1 and TRBJ2-1; D possibly matches TRBD1 or TRBD2 (5 bases each). The germline V gene encodes CDR1 SGHRS and CDR2 YFSETQ. The CDR3 has 14 residues. V was shortened by 2 bases and J by 8 bases, with 14 bases between the two germline ends. The CDR3: CASSFGQGSDEQFF. CDR3 bases: TGCGCCAGCAGCTTCGGACAAGGGAGTGATGAGCAGTTCTTC.

This clonotype was picked up a small number of times. The chain has TRBV5-1 and TRBJ2-2; D is ambiguous. The CDR3 has 14 amino acids. Germline-derived CDR1 and CDR2 are SGHRS and YFSETQ. Deletions cut 1 base from V and 7 bases from J, with 11 bases between. The CDR3, as DNA: TGCGCCAGCAGCTTGATTCCGCACGGCGGGGAGCTGTTTTTT. Protein: CASSLIPHGGELFF.

V gene TRBV5-1 combines with J gene TRBJ2-5; 7 bases are shared with TRBD2. CDR1 and CDR2 (germline): SGHRS, YFSETQ. The V segment lost 6 bases and the J segment 2 bases; nucleotides outside the gene matches: 10. CDR3 length: 15 residues. In DNA, the CDR3 is TGCGCCAGCACCGTGGAGGGAGGGCGGCAAGAGACCCAGTACTTC. It codes for CASTVEGGRQETQYF. The full variable domain, completed using reference TRBV5-1 and TRBJ2-5, is KAGVTQTPRYLIKTRGQQVTLSCSPISGHRSVSWYQQTPGQGLQFLFEYFSETQRNKGNFPGRFSGRQFSNSRSEMNVSTLELGDSALYLCASTVEGGRQETQYFGPGTRLLVL.

This clonotype was seen at least ten times. This chain links TRBV29-1 with TRBJ2-1; a possible D gene is TRBD1 (6 bases). V shed 8 bases and J shed 0 bases, with 17 bases lying between them. This CDR3 has 15 amino acids. From germline, CDR1 is SQVTM and CDR2 ANQGSEA. This CDR3 is CSHSGTPSSYNEQFF. The CDR3 DNA sequence: TGCAGCCATTCTGGGACACCGAGCTCCTACAATGAGCAGTTCTTC.

The rearrangement uses TRBV6-2 or TRBV6-3 and TRBJ2-7; D ambiguous. Trimming stripped 8 bases from V and 0 bases from J, with 8 bases between. From germline, CDR1 is MNHEY and CDR2 SVGEGT. This CDR3 has 12 residues. The CDR3 loop is CASEQNSYEQYF. The DNA of the CDR3 is TGTGCCAGCGAACAGAACTCCTACGAGCAGTACTTC.

This clonotype was detected only a few times. The rearrangement uses TRBV7-8 and TRBJ2-2, with 9 bases identical to TRBD2. CDR3 size: 16 residues. The V gene end was trimmed by 8 bases and the J gene end by 5 bases; junction bases not matched to a gene: 12. Germline CDR1 SGHVS, CDR2 FQNEAQ. CDR3 sequence (DNA): TGTGCCAGCGTATTGACGCGGGGGGGATGGACCGGGGAGCTGTTTTTT. Protein: CASVLTRGGWTGELFF. Looking up the rest from reference TRBV7-8 and TRBJ2-2 gives the full variable domain: GAGVSQSPRYKVAKRGQDVALRCDPISGHVSLFWYQQALGQGPEFLTYFQNEAQLDKSGLPSDRFFAERPEGSVSTLKIQRTQQEDSAVYLCASVLTRGGWTGELFFGEGSRLTVL.

This clonotype was counted only a few times. The chain links TRBV20-1 to TRBJ2-1; 8 bases line up with TRBD1. The ends lost 6 bases at V and 6 bases at J; junction bases unmatched: 7. Germline V gene sequence: CDR1 DFQATT, CDR2 SNEGSKA (reference sequence). There are 13 residues in the CDR3. Here the CDR3 DNA reads TGCAGTGCAGACGGGACAGGATCCAATGAGCAGTTCTTC. It codes for CSADGTGSNEQFF.

V gene TRBV7-8 combines with J gene TRBJ1-6; a possible D gene is TRBD1 (5 bases). The CDR3 consists of 16 residues. The V end was cut by 5 bases, the J end by 0 bases, with 11 bases between. The V gene's germline CDR1 is SGHVS and CDR2 FQNEAQ. The CDR3 coding sequence is TGTGCCAGCAGCCTACAGACAGACTCCTATAATTCACCCCTCCACTTT. Residues: CASSLQTDSYNSPLHF.

This sequence joins TRBV5-1 and TRBJ2-7; 10 nucleotides agree with TRBD2. The germline V gene encodes CDR1 SGHRS and CDR2 YFSETQ. The CDR3 covers 17 residues. The ends lost 3 bases at V and 0 bases at J; junction bases unmatched: 9. CDR3: CASSSITTSGDSYEQYF. The CDR3 region has the DNA TGCGCCAGCAGCTCCATTACTACTAGCGGGGACTCCTACGAGCAGTACTTC.

Ten or more counts support this clonotype. The rearrangement uses TRBV29-1 and TRBJ2-5; 7 positions match TRBD2. Germline values: CDR1 SQVTM, CDR2 ANQGSEA. Trimming cost V 3 bases and J 3 bases; bases outside gene matches: 4. The CDR3 extends over 13 amino acids. The CDR3 nucleotides are TGCAGCGTTGACCCCAGCGGGGAAGAGACCCAGTACTTC. Its translation is CSVDPSGEETQYF. The complete variable domain, with remaining parts taken from reference TRBV29-1 and TRBJ2-5, reads SAVISQKPSRDICQRGTSLTIQCQVDSQVTMMFWYRQQPGQSLTLIATANQGSEATYESGFVIDKFPISRPNLTFSTLTVSNMSPEDSSIYLCSVDPSGEETQYFGPGTRLLVL.

This clonotype was found a few times. The chain uses TRBV20-1 and TRBJ2-1, with no clear D. Germline values: CDR1 DFQATT, CDR2 SNEGSKA (reference sequence). The CDR3 is made up of 14 amino acids. V was cut by 0 bases and J by 3 bases, with 9 bases left in between. The CDR3 bases are TGCAGTGCTAGAGATCATGGCAGCTACAATGAGCAGTTCTTC. It translates to CSARDHGSYNEQFF.

A few counts support this clonotype. The chain combines TRBV20-1 with TRBJ2-7; 9 nucleotides match TRBD1. V trimming: 6 bases; J trimming: 6 bases; junction bases outside the gene matches: 12. CDR1 DFQATT and CDR2 SNEGSKA come from the germline V gene (reference sequence). CDR3 length equals 14 residues. CDR3 bases: TGCAGTGCGGACGACAGGGGGTCCTCACTCGAGCAGTACTTC. Translating it yields CSADDRGSSLEQYF.

The CDR3 reads CASSLAGRGFHEQYF. For the CDR3, the DNA is TGTGCCAGCAGCTTGGCGGGCAGAGGGTTTCACGAGCAGTACTTC. The chain employs TRBV5-6 and TRBJ2-7; D is possibly TRBD2 (5 bases). CDR3 length equals 15 residues. V dropped 0 bases and J dropped 5 bases, with 15 bases sitting between them. Per the germline V gene, CDR1 is SGHDT and CDR2 is YYEEEE.

This clonotype was seen repeatedly, ten times or more. The chain combines TRBV4-1 with TRBJ2-3; 8 bases fit TRBD2. The CDR3 covers 16 residues. Germline CDR1 and CDR2: MGHRA and YSYEKL. V lost 6 bases to trimming and J lost 0 bases; unmatched junction nucleotides: 8. As DNA, the CDR3 is TGCGCCAGCAGTCATCCCGCTAGCGGGAGCACAGATACGCAGTATTTT. This codes for CASSHPASGSTDTQYF.

The gene calls are TRBV10-3 and TRBJ1-4, with a tentative D call TRBD1 (6 bases). V was shortened by 6 bases and J by 7 bases, with 15 bases between the two germline ends. The CDR3 sequence is 14 residues long. CDR1 ENHRY and CDR2 SYGVKD come from the germline V gene. The CDR3 loop reads CAISATGVGEKLFF. The DNA for the CDR3 is TGTGCCATCAGCGCGACAGGAGTAGGTGAAAAACTGTTTTTT.

This clonotype was seen many times. V gene TRBV20-1 combines with J gene TRBJ1-5; 7 nucleotides agree with TRBD1. After removal of 3 bases from V and 7 bases from J, the junction contained 3 bases not matched to a gene. The germline CDR1 and CDR2 sequences are DFQATT and SNEGSKA (reference sequence). The CDR3 is 12 residues long. The CDR3 DNA reads as TGCAGTGCTAGTGAGGGGGCCCAGCCCCAGCATTTT. Protein: CSASEGAQPQHF.

This clonotype was counted only a few times. The chain uses TRBV24-1 and TRBJ2-7, with D maybe TRBD2 (6 bases). Trimming took off 1 base at V and 7 bases at J, with 10 bases between the two ends. Per the germline V gene, CDR1 is KGHDR and CDR2 is SFDVKD. CDR3 length: 13 amino acids. This CDR3 is CATSDFRGREQYF. DNA for the CDR3: TGTGCCACCAGTGATTTCAGAGGGAGGGAGCAGTACTTC.

This chain joins TRBV20-1 and TRBJ2-5; a weak D match, TRBD2 (7 bases). Germline V CDR1 and CDR2: DFQATT, SNEGSKA (reference sequence). V gave up 6 bases and J gave up 3 bases, with 14 bases separating them. The CDR3 consists of 13 residues. In DNA form, the CDR3 reads TGCAGTGCACCGAGGGGGGGCAAAGAGACCCAGTACTTC. It yields the protein CSAPRGGKETQYF.

The chain uses TRBV6-5 and TRBJ2-3; D is perhaps TRBD2 (5 bases). V shed 7 bases and J shed 6 bases, with 17 bases lying between them. CDR1 MNHEY and CDR2 SVGAGI come from the germline V gene. The CDR3 totals 14 residues. The CDR3 nucleotides are TGTGCCAGCACTTCCCCCGAGAGGGCCGATACGCAGTATTTT. Translated, it gives CASTSPERADTQYF.

This chain links TRBV3-1 with TRBJ2-1; possibly TRBD2 for D (6 bases). The CDR3 contains 15 residues. Trimming stripped 1 base from V and 4 bases from J, with 11 bases between. Germline CDR1 reads LGHDT; CDR2 reads YNNKEL (reference sequence). CDR3 region: CASSQAAGRYNEQFF. The CDR3 DNA sequence: TGTGCCAGCAGCCAAGCGGCGGGGCGATACAATGAGCAGTTCTTC.

In this sample, this clonotype turned up a few times. The genes are TRBV20-1 and TRBJ1-5; 10 nucleotides match TRBD1. The CDR3 is 13 amino acids. Germline V gene lookup returns CDR1 DFQATT and CDR2 SNEGSKA (reference sequence). With 3 bases clipped from V and 6 bases from J, the junction kept 2 bases outside the gene matches. The CDR3: CSARTGGFQPQHF. As DNA, the CDR3 is TGCAGTGCTAGGACAGGGGGCTTTCAGCCCCAGCATTTT.

This clonotype turned up a few times. The chain is built from TRBV6-2 or TRBV6-3 and TRBJ2-5; D tentatively fits TRBD1 or TRBD2 (5 bases each). Between the trimmed V and J ends, which lost 4 bases and 4 bases, there was a span of 10 bases. The CDR3 is 13 residues long. Looked up from germline, CDR1 is MNHEY and CDR2 is SVGEGT. The CDR3 sequence: CASSWGRGETQYF. In DNA form, the CDR3 reads TGTGCCAGCAGTTGGGGACGAGGAGAGACCCAGTACTTC.

The sample holds a few counts of this clonotype. The rearrangement links TRBV28 to TRBJ2-7; perhaps TRBD1 as D (5 bases). V shed 2 bases and J shed 5 bases, with 13 bases lying between them. This CDR3 comprises 14 residues. From germline, CDR1 is MDHEN and CDR2 SYDVKM. The CDR3 here is CASSLRQLFHEQYF. The DNA of the CDR3 is TGTGCCAGCAGTTTAAGACAGCTCTTCCACGAGCAGTACTTC.

There are many counts of this clonotype. The chain has TRBV29-1 and TRBJ2-7; D call uncertain. The CDR3 has 11 residues. The V gene lost 4 bases and the J gene lost 5 bases, with 9 bases spanning the gap. In germline, CDR1 is SQVTM, CDR2 ANQGSEA. In nucleotides, the CDR3 is TGCAGCGTTGGGGCAGTACACGAGCAGTACTTC. Translated, it gives CSVGAVHEQYF.

In DNA, the CDR3 is TGCAGTGCTAGAGATTTCAAGAGGGGAGACACTGAAGCTTTCTTT. It yields the protein CSARDFKRGDTEAFF. The chain has TRBV20-1 and TRBJ1-1, with a weak D call TRBD1 (5 bases). Germline lookup yields CDR1 DFQATT and CDR2 SNEGSKA (reference sequence). V lost 0 bases and J 3 bases, leaving 14 bases between the germline ends. The CDR3 extends over 15 amino acids.

The chain joins TRBV4-2 to TRBJ1-1; the match to TRBD1 covers 9 bases. This CDR3 is 16 amino acids long. Germline assignment: CDR1 LGHNA and CDR2 YNFKEQ. Germline trimming cut 6 bases from V and 12 bases from J; bases unmatched to any gene: 20. CDR3 amino acids: CASSPGTGSAAGTTFF. The CDR3 DNA is TGTGCCAGCAGTCCCGGGACAGGGTCCGCGGCGGGCACGACTTTCTTT.